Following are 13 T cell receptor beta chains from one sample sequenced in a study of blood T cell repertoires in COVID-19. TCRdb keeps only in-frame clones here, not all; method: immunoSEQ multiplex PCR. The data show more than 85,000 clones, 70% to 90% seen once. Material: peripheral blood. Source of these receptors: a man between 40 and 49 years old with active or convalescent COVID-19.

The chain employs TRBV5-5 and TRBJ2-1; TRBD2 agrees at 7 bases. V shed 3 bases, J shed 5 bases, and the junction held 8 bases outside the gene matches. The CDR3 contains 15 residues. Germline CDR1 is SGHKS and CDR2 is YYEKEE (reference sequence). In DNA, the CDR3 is TGTGCCAGCAGCTCCTCGGGACTACTGAACAATGAGCAGTTCTTC. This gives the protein CASSSSGLLNNEQFF.

The chain's CDR3 is CASSSYTDTQYF. CDR3 in DNA: TGTGCCAGCAGCTCTTACACGGATACGCAGTATTTT. V and J are TRBV12-3 or TRBV12-4 and TRBJ2-3; D not certain. Trimming removed 6 bases at V and 6 bases at J, with 10 bases between. CDR3 size: 12 residues.

The CDR3 sequence: CASSLRDSYEQYF. The CDR3 region has the DNA TGTGCCAGCTCACTACGGGACAGCTACGAGCAGTACTTC. The chain links TRBV18 to TRBJ2-7; 7 positions agree with TRBD1. From germline, CDR1 is KGHSH and CDR2 LQKENI. J lost 3 bases, V lost 4 bases, and 3 bases had no gene match. The CDR3 is 13 residues long.

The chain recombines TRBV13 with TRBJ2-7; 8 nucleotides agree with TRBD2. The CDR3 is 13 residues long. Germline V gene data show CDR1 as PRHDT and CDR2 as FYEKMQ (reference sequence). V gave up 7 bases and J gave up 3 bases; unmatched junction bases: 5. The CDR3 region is CASTGGDYYEQYF. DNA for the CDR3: TGTGCCAGCACCGGGGGGGACTACTACGAGCAGTACTTC.

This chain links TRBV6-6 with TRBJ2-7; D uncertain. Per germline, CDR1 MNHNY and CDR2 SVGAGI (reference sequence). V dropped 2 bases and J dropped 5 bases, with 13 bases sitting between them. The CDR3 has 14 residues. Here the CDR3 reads CASSYPETENEQYF. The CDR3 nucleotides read TGTGCCAGCAGTTACCCAGAAACAGAGAACGAGCAGTACTTC.

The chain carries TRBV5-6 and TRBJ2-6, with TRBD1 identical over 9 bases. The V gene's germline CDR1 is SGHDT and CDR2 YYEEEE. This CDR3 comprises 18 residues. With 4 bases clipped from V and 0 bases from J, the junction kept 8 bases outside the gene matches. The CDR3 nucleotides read TGTGCCAGCAGCCCCGGGACAGGGTTCAACTCTGGGGCCAACGTCCTGACTTTC. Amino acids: CASSPGTGFNSGANVLTF.

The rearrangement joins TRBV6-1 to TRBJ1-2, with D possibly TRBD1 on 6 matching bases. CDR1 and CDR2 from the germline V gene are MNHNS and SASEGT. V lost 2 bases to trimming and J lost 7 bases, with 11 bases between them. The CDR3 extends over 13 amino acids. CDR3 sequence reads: CASSEFGGAGYTF. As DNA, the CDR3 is TGTGCCAGCAGTGAATTCGGGGGGGCTGGCTACACCTTC.

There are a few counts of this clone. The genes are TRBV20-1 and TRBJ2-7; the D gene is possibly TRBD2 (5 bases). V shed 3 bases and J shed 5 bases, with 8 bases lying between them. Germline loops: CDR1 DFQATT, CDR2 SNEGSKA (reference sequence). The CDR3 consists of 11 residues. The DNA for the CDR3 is TGCAGTGCTAGCGAGGAGGACGAGCAGTACTTC. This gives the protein CSASEEDEQYF.

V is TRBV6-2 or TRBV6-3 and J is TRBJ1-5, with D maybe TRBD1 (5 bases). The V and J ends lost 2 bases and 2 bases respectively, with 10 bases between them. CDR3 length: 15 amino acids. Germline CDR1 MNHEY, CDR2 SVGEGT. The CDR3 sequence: CASSYGGGGNQPQHF. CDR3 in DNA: TGTGCCAGCAGTTACGGTGGGGGGGGCAATCAGCCCCAGCATTTT.

CDR3 nucleotide sequence: TGTGCCTGGAGTTTCTCTTCAGGGGACGGTCAGCCCCAGCATTTT. Translation: CAWSFSSGDGQPQHF. The rearrangement joins TRBV30 to TRBJ1-5, with D maybe TRBD1 (6 bases). Between the trimmed V and J ends, which lost 2 bases and 6 bases, there was a span of 17 bases. Germline V gene data show CDR1 as GTSNPN and CDR2 as SVGIG (reference sequence). CDR3 length: 15 amino acids. Combining the CDR3 with reference TRBV30 and TRBJ1-5 gives the whole variable domain SQTIHQWPATLVQPVGSPLSLECTVEGTSNPNLYWYRQAAGRGLQLLFYSVGIGQISSEVPQNLSASRPQDRQFILSSKKLLLSDSGFYLCAWSFSSGDGQPQHFGDGTRLSIL.

CDR3 DNA: TGCGCCAGCAGCTTGAACCCAGACATGAACACTGAAGCTTTCTTT. This sequence encodes CASSLNPDMNTEAFF. The J gene is TRBJ1-1, the V gene TRBV5-1; D not certain. The CDR3 totals 15 residues. V was trimmed by 1 base and J by 0 bases, leaving 10 bases between them. CDR1 is SGHRS, CDR2 YFSETQ, per germline.

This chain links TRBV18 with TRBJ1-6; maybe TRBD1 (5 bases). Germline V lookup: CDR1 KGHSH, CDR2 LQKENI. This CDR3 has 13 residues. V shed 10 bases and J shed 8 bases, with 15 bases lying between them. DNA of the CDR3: TGTGCCATCAGGAGGGGAGTCGATTCACCCCTCCACTTT. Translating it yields CAIRRGVDSPLHF.

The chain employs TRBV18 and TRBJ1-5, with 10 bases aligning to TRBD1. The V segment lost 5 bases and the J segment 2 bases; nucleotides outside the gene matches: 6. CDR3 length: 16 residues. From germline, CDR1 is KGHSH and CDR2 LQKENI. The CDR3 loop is CASSGDRGRRNQPQHF. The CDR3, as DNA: TGTGCCAGCTCAGGGGACAGGGGCAGGCGCAATCAGCCCCAGCATTTT.